The sequence of this TCR beta chain was determined in a study of Graves' ophthalmopathy and Graves' hyperthyroidism (dated by TCRdb to 2017 to 2018). About the study as a whole: Peripheral blood was collected before any treatment was given, at the time of initial diagnosis. The study used signatures of the TCR beta repertoire to tell Graves' ophthalmopathy apart from Graves' hyperthyroidism and to predict which patients would progress to ophthalmopathy. T-cell repertoires of thyroid tissue and blood were compared in several hyperthyroidism patients. Following sample collection, hyperthyroidism patients were given methimazole at a starting dose of 30 mg daily, and ophthalmopathy patients were given high-dose intravenous methylprednisolone. For training and testing, the roughly 97 patients in the discovery cohort were randomly divided in a 7:3 ratio. For independent validation, a separate cohort was made up of 18 to 20 hyperthyroidism patients plus 17 patients who later progressed from hyperthyroidism to ophthalmopathy. A discovery set of 95 to 100 patients (43 ophthalmopathy, 55 to 60 stable hyperthyroidism) was enrolled to explore V-J signatures distinguishing ophthalmopathy from hyperthyroidism. In total, approximately 140 blood samples were TCR-sequenced: roughly 45 ophthalmopathy, some 75 hyperthyroidism and approximately 17 hyperthyroidism-to-ophthalmopathy patients. Beyond this particular receptor, the publication reports: Ophthalmopathy was separated from stable hyperthyroidism by the 13-signature model with around 88% sensitivity and less than 82% specificity in cross-validation and with 80%/75% in the test set. In validation, the model predicted ophthalmopathy progression with less than 71% sensitivity and roughly 72% specificity; 12 predicted patients were CT-confirmed with GO in a median of 6.5 months. No statistical method was used to set the sample size in advance, and the investigators knew which group each participant was assigned to. Among expanded thyroid clonotypes with frequency above 0.001, most also showed up in blood, which suggests that blood repertoires may reflect the thyroid immune response.

TCR beta CDR3 regions were amplified from RNA transcripts for repertoire sequencing. HTBI primers and the Qiagen OneStep RT-PCR kit were used in a first-round RT-PCR, which was followed by a second-round multiplex PCR, size selection and purification. The libraries underwent paired-end sequencing with 100 bp reads on an Illumina HiSeq2000. For the original study's pipeline: Reads were processed with SOAPnuke, discarding reads with adapters, uncalled bases, mean Phred below 15, or no exact constant-primer or identifier match. COPE v1.2.5 was used to merge the high-quality paired reads. Each unique nucleotide sequence was defined as a clonotype, and clonotypes were aligned to IMGT TRB V, D and J references with MiTCR v1.1. The analysis was limited to V-J combinations with a frequency above 0.0001, which together covered more than 98% of repertoires. A TCR clonal expansion and chaos score per V-J combination was defined as the ratio of F50 clonal expansion to chaos observed in the TCRdist matrix. Welch's t-statistics and random forest were used to reduce the features to approximately 13 V-J combinations, which were then used as input to a naive Bayes classifier. The similarity between thyroid and blood repertoires was quantified using the Morisita-Horn index. The raw public data were reprocessed by TCRdb itself: fastp quality trimming at Q25, MiXCR clonotype calling, in-frame beta chains only. Identical CDR3 protein sequences are pooled into one entry, listed with their most common genes and DNA. These V and J calls originate from TCRdb's pipeline instead of the authors' own analysis. The sample table records approximately 480,000 distinct CDR3 sequences; 13% to 15% of these occur just once. The ten largest clonotypes hold more than 8.5% of the sample.

Based on the germline V gene, the CDR1 and CDR2 sequences are MGHRA and YSYEKL. Between the V and J ends, shortened by 0 bases and 4 bases respectively, the junction contains 21 bases. The CDR3 numbers 18 residues from cysteine through phenylalanine. Only the CDR3 DNA is retained, 54 bases long and in frame from the first base. This clonotype was recorded once. The clone's antigen remains unknown. Base quality data are lacking; no much larger clone is found one base away. One read alone provides weak support. Ophthalmopathy patients had moderately to severely active disease, Clinical Activity Score of at least 3, NOSPECS grade of at least 4, and disease duration under 3 months. Patients with other autoimmune diseases, uncontrolled infections, pregnancy or lactation were excluded. Diagnosis was based on clinical symptoms, serum thyroxine, TRAb, thyroid ultrasound and orbital computed tomography. Using Ficoll-Paque density gradient centrifugation, PBMCs were isolated from less than 11 ml of fresh peripheral blood. Total RNA was extracted with Trizol reagent and quality-checked on an Agilent 2100 Bioanalyzer.

The source of this sequence is a woman in her thirties with Graves' ophthalmopathy. Donor details come from another sample of the same person, matched by shared clones. The receptor chain draws on TRBV4-1 and TRBJ1-2; the D gene remains uncertain. Material: blood. The nucleotide sequence reads as follows: TGCGCCAGCAGCCAAGACCAACTCACATTCGGAGTGGTCTATGGCTACACCTTC. It translates to CASSQDQLTFGVVYGYTF.